These T cell receptor beta chains were read from a single sample in a study of cytomegalovirus exposure and HLA in healthy donors. Sequenced by immunoSEQ multiplex PCR; TCRdb stores in-frame clones only, minus some. The sample gives 95,000 to 100,000 clones, about 75% of which show up once; roughly a tenth is in the top ten. The sample was PBMCs. The receptors were sampled from a man between 45 and 60 years old in good health and CMV-seronegative. Both conserved end residues are part of each CDR3. The D gene is left open where the match is weak. Not every row has a clone size; where given, it reads once, few, many or a size class.

>TRBV4-2|-|-|TRBJ1-5
TGTGCCAGCAGCCAGGTGGACCCCGGCGGGAATCAGCCCCAGCATTTT
CASSQVDPGGNQPQHF
>TRBV5-8|-|-|TRBJ1-5
TGTGCCAGCAGCTTGGGAAGCAGGGGCGGCAATCAGCCCCAGCATTTT
CASSLGSRGGNQPQHF
>TRBV10-3|-|-|TRBJ1-4
TGTGCCATCAGTGAGTCATTTCCAGGGGATGAAAAACTGTTTTTT
CAISESFPGDEKLFF
>TRBV7-2|once|-|TRBJ1-3
TGTGCCAGCAGCTTAGACAGGGAGTCTGGAAACACCATATATTTT
CASSLDRESGNTIYF
>TRBV2|-|-|TRBJ2-5
TGTGCCAGCAGTGAAGCAGGGGTTGAGACCCAGTACTTC
CASSEAGVETQYF
>TRBV28|few|TRBD2|TRBJ2-1
TGTGCCAGCAGTTTTAGCGGGCATAGGTCACATGAGCAGTTCTTC
CASSFSGHRSHEQFF
>TRBV30|-|-|TRBJ1-2
TGTGCTCAGGAAGGTGGCGCGTCCTACACCTTC
CAQEGGASYTF
>TRBV9|-|TRBD2|TRBJ2-1
TGTGCCAGCAGCGTAGGAGCGGGAGGGCCCAATGAGCAGTTCTTC
CASSVGAGGPNEQFF
>TRBV7-2|-|TRBD2|TRBJ2-7
TGTGCCAGCAGCCAGCAGGGACTAGCGGGGGCGCCGGATGGAGAGCAGTACTTC
CASSQQGLAGAPDGEQYF
>TRBV7-2|few|-|TRBJ1-5
TGTGCCAGCAGCTACTCCCCCGAGTCGCCCCAGCATTTT
CASSYSPESPQHF
>TRBV4-2|-|TRBD1|TRBJ2-3
TGTGCCAGCAGGCTAAACAGGGGTTCCACAGATACGCAGTATTTT
CASRLNRGSTDTQYF
>TRBV6-6|once|TRBD1|TRBJ1-1
TGTGCCAGCAGTTACTCGAACAGGGGAACTGAAGCTTTCTTT
CASSYSNRGTEAFF
>TRBV5-8|-|-|TRBJ2-7
TGTGCCAGCAGCCGTAACTACGAGCAGTACTTC
CASSRNYEQYF
>TRBV7-9|-|-|TRBJ2-1
TGTTCCAGCAGCTTAGTGGGGGGTAGCGGCGCCGGGACGGAGCAGTTCTTC
CSSSLVGGSGAGTEQFF
>TRBV6-6|-|-|TRBJ1-3
TGTGCCAGCAGTTACAGTCAGAGCGCTGGAAACACCATATATTTT
CASSYSQSAGNTIYF
>TRBV5-6|-|-|TRBJ1-2
TGTGCCAGCAGCTTGGCAGGGAAAGGAGGCTACACCTTC
CASSLAGKGGYTF
>TRBV5-1|-|-|TRBJ1-2
TGCGCCAGCAGCTCCCTGGGGCAGTCTATCTACACCTTC
CASSSLGQSIYTF
>TRBV28|-|-|TRBJ2-7
TGTGCCAGCAGATGGCAGTCCGCCTACGAGCAGTACTTC
CASRWQSAYEQYF
>TRBV28|-|TRBD1|TRBJ1-1
TGTGCCAGCAGACGACAGGGTGAAGCTTTCTTT
CASRRQGEAFF
>TRBV7-9|-|TRBD1|TRBJ1-2
TGTGCCAGCAGCCAGGACAGGGGGATTGGCTACACCTTC
CASSQDRGIGYTF
>TRBV9|-|-|TRBJ1-1
TGTGCCAGCAGCGTTAACAGTGGGAACACTGAAGCTTTCTTT
CASSVNSGNTEAFF
>TRBV5-6|-|-|TRBJ2-3
TGTGCCAGCAGCTCCCGCAGGGGGGCCATGGATACGCAGTATTTT
CASSSRRGAMDTQYF
>TRBV28|once|-|TRBJ1-2
TGTGCCAGCAGCCGTTACAGGGTTGGCTACACCTTC
CASSRYRVGYTF
>TRBV6-5|-|-|TRBJ1-3
TGTGCCAGCAGTTACTCGCGGATTAACTCTGGAAACACCATATATTTT
CASSYSRINSGNTIYF
>TRBV5-6|once|-|TRBJ1-2
TGTGCCAGCAGCGATCGGGAGGGCGGCTACACCTTC
CASSDREGGYTF
>TRBV28|few|-|TRBJ2-3
TGTGCCAGCGAGCCGCCTAGCACAGATACGCAGTATTTT
CASEPPSTDTQYF
>TRBV9|-|-|TRBJ1-2
TGTGCCAGCAGCTCACGGACAGCGTCGGGCTACACCTTC
CASSSRTASGYTF
>TRBV27|-|-|TRBJ1-1
TGTGCCAGCAATCGACAGGACGCTGACACTGAAGCTTTCTTT
CASNRQDADTEAFF
>TRBV5-1|-|-|TRBJ2-3
TGCGCCAGCAGCGATCGGACTCTCGAGGCAGATACGCAGTATTTT
CASSDRTLEADTQYF